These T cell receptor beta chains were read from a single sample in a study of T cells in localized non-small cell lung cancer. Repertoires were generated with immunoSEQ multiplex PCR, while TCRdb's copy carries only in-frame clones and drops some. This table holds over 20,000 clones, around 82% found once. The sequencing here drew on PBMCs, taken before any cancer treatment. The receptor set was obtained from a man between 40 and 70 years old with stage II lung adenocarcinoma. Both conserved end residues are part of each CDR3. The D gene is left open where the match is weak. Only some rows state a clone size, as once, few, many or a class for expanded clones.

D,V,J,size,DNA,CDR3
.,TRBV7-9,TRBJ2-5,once,TGTGCCAGCAGCTTAATTGGGGTCGAGACCCAGTACTTC,CASSLIGVETQYF
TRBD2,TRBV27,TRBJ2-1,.,TGTGCCAGCAGTCTGTCGAGCGCGGGAGGGCTAAATGAGCAGTTCTTC,CASSLSSAGGLNEQFF
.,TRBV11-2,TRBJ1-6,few,TGTGCCAGCAGCTTAGCCAGGTCGAATAATTCACCCCTCCACTTT,CASSLARSNNSPLHF
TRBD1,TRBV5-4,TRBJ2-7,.,TGTGCCAGCAGCTGGGACAGGGAACACGAGCAGTACTTC,CASSWDREHEQYF
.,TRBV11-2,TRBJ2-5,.,TGTGCCAGCAGCATTGGAGGGGGCACGACTCGAAAAGAGACCCAGTACTTC,CASSIGGGTTRKETQYF
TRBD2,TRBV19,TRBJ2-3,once,TGTGCCACTAAGCGGGAGGCCACAGATACGCAGTATTTT,CATKREATDTQYF
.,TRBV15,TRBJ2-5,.,TGTGCCACCAGCCTCAACGTGGAGACCCAGTACTTC,CATSLNVETQYF
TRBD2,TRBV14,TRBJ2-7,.,TGTGCCAGCAGCCAACTCGGACTAGCGGGAGCCTACGAGCAGTACTTC,CASSQLGLAGAYEQYF
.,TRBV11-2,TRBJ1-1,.,TGTGCCAGCAGCTTAGGAAGGGGTATCACTGAAGCTTTCTTT,CASSLGRGITEAFF
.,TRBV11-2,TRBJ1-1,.,TGTGCCAGCAGCATACAGGGGAACACTGAAGCTTTCTTT,CASSIQGNTEAFF
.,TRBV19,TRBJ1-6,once,TGTGCCAGTACTGAAGGGGGAATCGGCAATTCACCCCTCCACTTT,CASTEGGIGNSPLHF
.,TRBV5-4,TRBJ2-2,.,TGTGCCAGCAGCCCCCGGACCGGGGAGCTGTTTTTT,CASSPRTGELFF
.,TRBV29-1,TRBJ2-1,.,TGCAGCGTTGAAAGCGGAGGGAAGAGGGTTGAGCAGTTCTTC,CSVESGGKRVEQFF
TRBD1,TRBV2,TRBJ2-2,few,TGTGCCAGCAGTGGATCAGCCCAGGGGGCCGGGGAGCTGTTTTTT,CASSGSAQGAGELFF
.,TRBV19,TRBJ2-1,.,TGTGCCAGTGGTACCACCGCAACCGGTGGTGAGCAGTTCTTC,CASGTTATGGEQFF
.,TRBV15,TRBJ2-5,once,TGTGCCACCAGCACCTCAGGGAGTAGGCAAGAGACCCAGTACTTC,CATSTSGSRQETQYF
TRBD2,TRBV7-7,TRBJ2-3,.,TGTGCTAGCAGACCTCTAGCGGGGGCTTCAGATACGCAGTATTTT,CASRPLAGASDTQYF
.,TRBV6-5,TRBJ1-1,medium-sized,TGTGCCAGCAGTGTAGGACCCTGGCCCACTGAAGCTTTCTTT,CASSVGPWPTEAFF
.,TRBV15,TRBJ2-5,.,TGTGCCACCAGCAGGGAGGCTAATCCAGAGACCCAGTACTTC,CATSREANPETQYF
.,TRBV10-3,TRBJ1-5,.,TGTGCCATCAGTGATGCGGGGGTGGGCAATCAGCCCCAGCATTTT,CAISDAGVGNQPQHF
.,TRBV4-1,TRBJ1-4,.,TGCGCCAGCAGCCAGCTTCCGAATGAAAAACTGTTTTTT,CASSQLPNEKLFF
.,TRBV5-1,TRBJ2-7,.,TGCGCCAGCAGCTTGGTCGGGGGAACCTTAACCTACGAGCAGTACTTC,CASSLVGGTLTYEQYF
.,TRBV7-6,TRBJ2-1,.,TGTGCCAGCAGCAGGACTGCCGGCAGGAATGAGCAGTTCTTC,CASSRTAGRNEQFF
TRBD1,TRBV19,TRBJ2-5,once,TGTGCCAGTAGTATAGGAGGGGGCGTAAGTGAGACCCAGTACTTC,CASSIGGGVSETQYF
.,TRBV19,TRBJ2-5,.,TGTGCCAGTAGTAGGGGAGGAGAGACCCAGTACTTC,CASSRGGETQYF
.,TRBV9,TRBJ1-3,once,TGTGCCAGCAGCGTAGCAGGCTTATCTGGAAACACCATATATTTT,CASSVAGLSGNTIYF
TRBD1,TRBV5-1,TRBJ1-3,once,TGCGCCAGCAGCCCGGACAGGGTGGGGGACACCATATATTTT,CASSPDRVGDTIYF
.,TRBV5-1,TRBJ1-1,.,TGCGCCAGCAGCTCCGTACTAGCTACAACTGAAGCTTTCTTT,CASSSVLATTEAFF
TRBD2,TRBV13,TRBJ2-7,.,TGTGCCAGCAGCTCCCGGACTAGCGGGAGGGCGGGGGAGCAGTACTTC,CASSSRTSGRAGEQYF
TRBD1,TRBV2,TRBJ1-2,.,TGTGCCAGCAGTAAGACAGGGACTAACTATGGCTACACCTTC,CASSKTGTNYGYTF
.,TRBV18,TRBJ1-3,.,TGTGCCAGCTCACCATCTAACAGCCTCCCCTCTGGAAACACCATATATTTT,CASSPSNSLPSGNTIYF
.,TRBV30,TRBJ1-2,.,TGTGCCTGGAGTGCGGACCTTTTTTATGGCTACACCTTC,CAWSADLFYGYTF
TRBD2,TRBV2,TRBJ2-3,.,TGTGCCAGCAAAAAGCGGGGGCCTAGCACAGATACGCAGTATTTT,CASKKRGPSTDTQYF
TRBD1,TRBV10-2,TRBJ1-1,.,TGCGCCAGCAGTGAAGGCAGGGGGCGAAGGGGGACTGAAGCTTTCTTT,CASSEGRGRRGTEAFF
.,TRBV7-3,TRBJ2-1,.,TGTGCCAGCAGCTTATTAAACAATGAGCAGTTCTTC,CASSLLNNEQFF
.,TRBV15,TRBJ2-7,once,TGTGCCACCAGCCTTACCTGGGCCTTAAGCTCCTACGAGCAGTACTTC,CATSLTWALSSYEQYF
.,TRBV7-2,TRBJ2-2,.,TGTGCCAGCAGCCCTCAGCGAGCGAACACCGGGGAGCTGTTTTTT,CASSPQRANTGELFF
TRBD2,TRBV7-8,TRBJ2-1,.,TGTGCCAGCAGCTCCGAACTAGCGGGGGGGCGGGATGAGCAGTTCTTC,CASSSELAGGRDEQFF
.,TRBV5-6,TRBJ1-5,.,TGTGCCAGCCAAGGGGGGGTCAATCAGCCCCAGCATTTT,CASQGGVNQPQHF